Only a few counts were recorded for the clone carrying this T cell receptor (beta chain). What it recognizes is unknown. Time point of the sample: patch test 2, 6 weeks after DPC sensitization. The sample's treatment: therapeutic diphenylcyclopropenone sensitization with weekly scalp DPC. TCRdb re-analysed the RACE reads in MiXCR, keeping a single row per CDR3 protein. The data contain about 140,000 distinct CDR3 sequences, 10% to 15% of them seen just once; the ten biggest clones take up around 1.4%. This entry belongs to a study of human T cells and chemical hapten exposure. Study-level points and caveats: Patch test score was positively correlated with the counts of TCRs that had expanded at PT1. DPC sensitization left the count of TCRs above 1 in 1000 unchanged.

CDR3 length: 14 residues. CDR1 is SGHRS and CDR2 is YFSETQ in the germline V gene. V was pared by 5 bases and J by 5 bases, with 16 bases between. Source: whole blood, taken in connection with sensitization to the hapten diphenylcyclopropenone (DPC). This chain connects TRBV5-1 to TRBJ1-2; the D gene is possibly TRBD1 (5 bases). This receptor was taken from a woman in her forties or fifties with alopecia areata. Some clones in this sample may be carry-over from other donors' samples. CDR3 in DNA: TGCGCCAGCAGTGTCCGTGGGACCGCATATGGCTACACCTTC. Amino acid sequence: CASSVRGTAYGYTF.